Below are 3 T cell receptor beta chains sequenced from a single sample in a study of regulatory T cells. No antigen has been identified for these receptors. Study findings and constraints: Hydrophobic residues at CDR3 positions 6 and 7 were enriched in conventional CD4+ T cells of CD3G-deficient patients.

Amplification used 52 TRBV primers and 13 TRBJ primers. Data came from immunoSEQ multiplex PCR; TCRdb stores just in-frame clones and leaves some out. The table lists more than 15,000 clones, 80% to 90% of them singletons. The sequencing sample was made of conventional CD4+ T cells sorted from blood. These receptors came from a young adult with CD3G deficiency.

The chain recombines TRBV7-9 with TRBJ2-1; D gene unclear. The V gene's germline CDR1 is SEHNR and CDR2 FQNEAQ (reference sequence). V was pared by 5 bases and J by 5 bases, with 10 bases between. The CDR3 length is 13 residues. The CDR3 loop is CASSPRFDNEQFF. CDR3 nucleotides: TGTGCCAGCAGCCCCAGGTTTGACAATGAGCAGTTCTTC.

The rearrangement links TRBV7-2 to TRBJ1-1, with D hard to call. CDR3 length: 13 residues. Germline V gene sequence: CDR1 SGHTA, CDR2 FQGNSA. Trimming took off 4 bases at V and 0 bases at J, with 6 bases between the two ends. The CDR3 loop reads CASSSQLNTEAFF. The CDR3 DNA reads as TGTGCCAGCAGCTCCCAATTGAACACTGAAGCTTTCTTT. The whole variable domain, remainder taken from reference TRBV7-2 and TRBJ1-1, is GAGVSQSPSNKVTEKGKDVELRCDPISGHTALYWYRQSLGQGLEFLIYFQGNSAPDKSGLPSDRFSAERTGGSVSTLTIQRTQQEDSAVYLCASSSQLNTEAFFGQGTRLTVV.

The chain links TRBV6-6 to TRBJ1-1; 7 positions match TRBD1. The junction had 10 bases not matched to a gene; V was cut back by 6 bases and J by 6 bases. There are 14 residues in the CDR3. Germline values: CDR1 MNHNY, CDR2 SVGAGI (reference sequence). Here the CDR3 DNA reads TGTGCCAGCAGACCTGGGACAGTGGGAGCTGAAGCTTTCTTT. Its protein is CASRPGTVGAEAFF.